This passage covers 32 T cell receptor beta chains from one sample sequenced in a study of blood T cell repertoires in COVID-19. Method: immunoSEQ multiplex PCR; TCRdb's copy keeps in-frame clones and lacks some. The profile shows approximately 200,000 clones, 85% to 90% of them singletons. Sample: peripheral blood. These receptors all come from a man aged 60-69 years who had recovered from COVID-19.

The gene calls are TRBV11-2 and TRBJ2-2; TRBD2 is a possible D gene (5 bases). Trimming took off 5 bases at V and 5 bases at J, with 9 bases between the two ends. Germline assignment: CDR1 SGHAT and CDR2 FQNNGV. CDR3 length equals 13 residues. The CDR3 sequence: CASSQSGTGELFF. CDR3 DNA: TGTGCCAGCAGCCAATCGGGAACCGGGGAGCTGTTTTTT.

The chain recombines TRBV2 with TRBJ2-5, with D unclear. In germline, CDR1 is SNHLY, CDR2 FYNNEI. V was clipped by 5 bases and J by 2 bases, with 15 bases between them. The CDR3 consists of 15 residues. In DNA form, the CDR3 reads TGTGCCAGCAGTTCGGGTTCGGCTGCACAAGAGACCCAGTACTTC. This gives the protein CASSSGSAAQETQYF.

The chain links TRBV12-3 or TRBV12-4 to TRBJ1-1; D is unclear. This CDR3 contains 13 residues. Trimming left V 4 bases short and J 5 bases short, with 11 bases between. The CDR3 spells CASSSSRGTEAFF. In DNA form, the CDR3 reads TGTGCCAGCAGTTCCTCCCGCGGGACTGAAGCTTTCTTT.

The chain recombines TRBV10-3 with TRBJ1-5; D call uncertain. CDR3 length: 13 residues. V lost 4 bases, J lost 4 bases, and 8 bases lay in between. Germline CDR1 reads ENHRY; CDR2 reads SYGVKD. In nucleotides, the CDR3 is TGTGCCATCAGTGCAACAGAGAATCAGCCCCAGCATTTT. It specifies CAISATENQPQHF.

The V gene is TRBV5-1, the J gene TRBJ2-3, with no clear D. V dropped 4 bases and J dropped 4 bases, with 7 bases sitting between them. The CDR3 consists of 12 residues. From germline, CDR1 is SGHRS and CDR2 YFSETQ. CDR3 DNA sequence: TGCGCCAGCAGCCGGGTCTCAGATACGCAGTATTTT. This codes for CASSRVSDTQYF.

The chain couples TRBV3-1 (or the pseudogene TRBV3-2) to TRBJ2-3; D perhaps matches TRBD2 (5 bases). Germline CDR1 LGHDT, CDR2 YNNKEL (reference sequence). This CDR3 comprises 15 residues. Trimming took off 0 bases at V and 7 bases at J, with 14 bases between the two ends. The CDR3 region has the DNA TGTGCCAGCAGCCAAGAGTCAGCGGTTAAAAATACGCAGTATTTT. It encodes CASSQESAVKNTQYF.

The chain couples TRBV28 to TRBJ2-7; D may be TRBD1 (5 bases). Germline V gene data show CDR1 as MDHEN and CDR2 as SYDVKM. This CDR3 contains 13 residues. V dropped 5 bases and J dropped 6 bases, with 14 bases sitting between them. In DNA form, the CDR3 reads TGTGCCAGCAGTCCAGCGCAGGGTACCGAGCAGTACTTC. As protein: CASSPAQGTEQYF.

The chain employs TRBV24-1 and TRBJ2-5, with 7 bases fitting TRBD1. CDR3 length equals 14 residues. V lost 3 bases and J lost 4; bases outside the gene matches: 4. Germline values: CDR1 KGHDR, CDR2 SFDVKD. Written as DNA, the CDR3 is TGTGCCACCAGTGATATCTGGACAGGAGAGACCCAGTACTTC. Amino acid sequence: CATSDIWTGETQYF.

The V and J genes are TRBV21-1 and TRBJ1-3; TRBD1, the table's D call, was not compared with the DNA. TRBV21-1 is listed as a pseudogene. The CDR3 spans 17 residues. The CDR3 DNA follows: TGTGCCAGCAGCCCAAAACAATTGCAGGGGGTTGGAAACACCATATATTTT. Protein sequence: CASSPKQLQGVGNTIYF.

The chain links TRBV15 to TRBJ2-7; weak D call: TRBD1 (8 bases). Germline values: CDR1 LNHNV, CDR2 YYDKDF (reference sequence). V lost 0 bases to trimming and J lost 3 bases, with 18 bases between them. The CDR3 runs to 17 residues. CDR3 bases: TGTGCCACCAGCAGAGATCTCTGGGGGGGACAGGTCTACGAGCAGTACTTC. It is translated as CATSRDLWGGQVYEQYF.

A single count supports this clone. The J gene is TRBJ1-6, the V gene TRBV19; TRBD1 is a possible D gene (6 bases). V was shortened by 7 bases and J by 10 bases, with 14 bases between the two germline ends. The CDR3 sequence is 13 residues long. Germline V CDR1 and CDR2: LNHDA, SQIVND (reference sequence). The CDR3 coding sequence is TGTGCCAGTACTCCAGGGGTACGCTCACCCCTCCACTTT. Residues: CASTPGVRSPLHF.

The rearrangement uses TRBV6-5 and TRBJ1-4; maybe TRBD1 (6 bases). Germline V gene data show CDR1 as MNHEY and CDR2 as SVGAGI. V was cut by 6 bases and J by 2 bases, with 10 bases left in between. The CDR3 runs 14 residues. The CDR3 DNA is TGTGCCAGCAGGGAGGGGGGGACTAATGAAAAACTGTTTTTT. This sequence encodes CASREGGTNEKLFF.

J is TRBJ2-3 and V is TRBV2; D perhaps matches TRBD2 (5 bases). The V gene's germline CDR1 is SNHLY and CDR2 FYNNEI. The CDR3 loop spans 16 amino acids. The V gene lost 4 bases and the J gene lost 2 bases, with 16 bases spanning the gap. This CDR3 is CASSAGWERDTDTQYF. The CDR3 nucleotides are TGTGCCAGCAGTGCAGGCTGGGAACGGGACACAGATACGCAGTATTTT.

This chain links TRBV19 with TRBJ2-5; 9 bases match TRBD1. The V gene's germline CDR1 is LNHDA and CDR2 SQIVND (reference sequence). CDR3 size: 16 residues. The trim removed 7 bases at V and 5 bases at J, leaving 14 bases unmatched. CDR3 sequence reads: CASTPSGDREEETQYF. The CDR3 nucleotides read TGTGCCAGTACCCCTTCGGGGGACAGGGAAGAGGAGACCCAGTACTTC.

This clone was counted a single time. The rearrangement uses TRBV15 and TRBJ2-5, with D maybe TRBD1 (7 bases). CDR3 length equals 15 residues. V lost 3 bases and J lost 7, with 18 bases in between. Germline V gene data show CDR1 as LNHNV and CDR2 as YYDKDF (reference sequence). Here the CDR3 DNA reads TGTGCCACCAGCAGGCCCGACAGGGCGCGGGGGACCCAGTACTTC. This codes for CATSRPDRARGTQYF.

The J gene is TRBJ2-1, the V gene TRBV18; tentative D call: TRBD1 (6 bases). This CDR3 contains 15 residues. Germline V gene sequence: CDR1 KGHSH, CDR2 LQKENI. Trimming pared 5 bases from V and 6 bases from J, leaving 17 bases between. The CDR3: CASSRDTRGVNEQFF. The CDR3, as DNA: TGTGCCAGCTCAAGGGACACCCGAGGGGTCAATGAGCAGTTCTTC.

This rearrangement joins TRBV9 to TRBJ2-3; a possible D gene is TRBD2 (5 bases). The CDR3 consists of 13 residues. V was cut by 0 bases and J by 4 bases, with 6 bases left in between. CDR1 is SGDLS and CDR2 is YYNGEE in the germline V gene. The CDR3 coding sequence is TGTGCCAGCAGCGTAGGGGAGCCAGATACGCAGTATTTT. This sequence encodes CASSVGEPDTQYF. The whole variable domain, remainder taken from reference TRBV9 and TRBJ2-3, is DSGVTQTPKHLITATGQRVTLRCSPRSGDLSVYWYQQSLDQGLQFLIQYYNGEERAKGNILERFSAQQFPDLHSELNLSSLELGDSALYFCASSVGEPDTQYFGPGTRLTVL.

This chain links TRBV6-6 with TRBJ1-4, with D possibly being TRBD1 (6 bases). This CDR3 region has 14 residues. V was clipped by 4 bases and J by 8 bases, with 14 bases between them. The germline V gene has CDR1 MNHNY and CDR2 SVGAGI (reference sequence). In nucleotides, the CDR3 is TGTGCCAGCAGTTCCAGTACAGGGTACGAAAAACTGTTTTTT. The encoded protein is CASSSSTGYEKLFF.

The V call is TRBV2, the J call TRBJ2-1; D possibly corresponds to TRBD2 (5 bases). CDR1 and CDR2 (germline): SNHLY, FYNNEI. CDR3 length: 11 residues. V was cut by 7 bases and J by 10 bases, with 11 bases left in between. DNA of the CDR3: TGTGCCAGCATCATAACGGGAGAGCAGTTCTTC. Its translation: CASIITGEQFF.

This sequence joins TRBV7-8 and TRBJ2-7, with D tentatively TRBD2 (6 bases). Looked up from germline, CDR1 is SGHVS and CDR2 is FQNEAQ. The germline V and J ends were trimmed by 1 base and 3 bases, with 13 bases remaining between them. The CDR3 sequence is 15 residues long. The DNA for the CDR3 is TGTGCCAGCAGCTTAGGACAGCGGGCCTACTACGAGCAGTACTTC. Translating gives CASSLGQRAYYEQYF.

V is TRBV3-1 (or the pseudogene TRBV3-2) and J is TRBJ2-7; 10 bases are a match to TRBD2. Germline CDR1 is LGHDT and CDR2 is YNNKEL (reference sequence). The V segment lost 1 base and the J segment 5 bases; nucleotides outside the gene matches: 14. The CDR3 extends over 18 amino acids. The CDR3, as DNA: TGTGCCAGCAGCCAAGGGCACCCTAGCGGGAGTAAGGTCAACGAGCAGTACTTC. Its translation is CASSQGHPSGSKVNEQYF.

The gene calls are TRBV19 and TRBJ1-1, with D possibly being TRBD1 (5 bases). The CDR3 runs to 18 residues. Trimming removed 8 bases at V and 0 bases at J, with 25 bases between. Germline V gene data show CDR1 as LNHDA and CDR2 as SQIVND (reference sequence). CDR3: CASAAFPGTRGVNTEAFF. In DNA, the CDR3 is TGTGCCAGTGCCGCATTCCCGGGCACGCGGGGGGTGAACACTGAAGCTTTCTTT.

The chain employs TRBV15 and TRBJ1-4; D remains ambiguous. The CDR3 spans 14 residues. V dropped 3 bases and J dropped 0 bases, with 5 bases sitting between them. Germline assignment: CDR1 LNHNV and CDR2 YYDKDF (reference sequence). CDR3 sequence (DNA): TGTGCCACCAGCAGCGTAACAACTAATGAAAAACTGTTTTTT. It encodes CATSSVTTNEKLFF. The full variable domain, in which reference TRBV15 and TRBJ1-4 provide the parts outside the CDR3, is DAMVIQNPRYQVTQFGKPVTLSCSQTLNHNVMYWYQQKSSQAPKLLFHYYDKDFNNEADTPDNFQSRRPNTSFCFLDIRSPGLGDTAMYLCATSSVTTNEKLFFGSGTQLSVL.

V usage is TRBV10-3 and J usage is TRBJ2-3; 7 bases are a match to TRBD1. The germline CDR1 and CDR2 sequences are ENHRY and SYGVKD. V shed 10 bases, J shed 5 bases, and the junction held 9 bases outside the gene matches. CDR3 length equals 13 residues. The CDR3 reads CATHPGGGDTQYF. CDR3 bases: TGTGCCACCCATCCAGGGGGTGGAGATACGCAGTATTTT.

This sequence joins TRBV7-6 and TRBJ1-6, with 10 nucleotides matching TRBD1. V lost 5 bases and J lost 5; bases outside the gene matches: 6. Germline V gives CDR1 SGHVS, CDR2 FNYEAQ. This CDR3 spans 16 amino acids. CDR3 sequence: CASSARDRGNNSPLHF. The CDR3 DNA is TGTGCCAGCAGCGCGCGGGACAGGGGTAATAATTCACCCCTCCACTTT.

The chain recombines TRBV3-1 (or the pseudogene TRBV3-2) with TRBJ2-1; the D gene is possibly TRBD2 (7 bases). Trimming took off 2 bases at V and 6 bases at J, with 14 bases between the two ends. CDR1 is LGHDT, CDR2 YNNKEL, per germline (reference sequence). The length of the CDR3 is 15 residues. The CDR3 DNA reads as TGTGCCAGCAGCCAACAGGGGAGGACTAGCAATGAGCAGTTCTTC. Translated, it gives CASSQQGRTSNEQFF.

The chain is built from TRBV2 and TRBJ1-5, with TRBD1 as a possible D gene (6 bases). The CDR3 contains 15 residues. V lost 5 bases, J lost 10 bases, and 21 bases lay in between. Germline V gene lookup returns CDR1 SNHLY and CDR2 FYNNEI. CDR3 bases: TGTGCCAGCAGTCCTAGGACAGCCCCCGGCAAACCCCAGCATTTT. Translation gives CASSPRTAPGKPQHF.

The V gene is TRBV9, the J gene TRBJ2-3; D possibly corresponds to TRBD1 (6 bases). Germline CDR1 and CDR2: SGDLS and YYNGEE. The CDR3 loop spans 12 amino acids. The germline V and J ends were trimmed by 4 bases and 6 bases, with 9 bases remaining between them. The CDR3 DNA reads TGTGCCAGCAGCAGCCAGGGGGATACGCAGTATTTT. It yields the protein CASSSQGDTQYF.

The chain employs TRBV5-1 and TRBJ2-7, with 8 nucleotides matching TRBD2. CDR3 length: 15 residues. Per the germline V gene, CDR1 is SGHRS and CDR2 is YFSETQ. With 2 bases clipped from V and 5 bases from J, the junction kept 9 bases outside the gene matches. This CDR3 reads CASSLVRGRIHEQYF. The CDR3 bases are TGCGCCAGCAGCTTAGTTCGCGGGAGGATACACGAGCAGTACTTC. Drawing the rest from reference TRBV5-1 and TRBJ2-7, the complete variable domain is KAGVTQTPRYLIKTRGQQVTLSCSPISGHRSVSWYQQTPGQGLQFLFEYFSETQRNKGNFPGRFSGRQFSNSRSEMNVSTLELGDSALYLCASSLVRGRIHEQYFGPGTRLTVT.

This chain joins TRBV11-2 and TRBJ1-6, with TRBD1 matching 10 bases. The V and J ends lost 0 bases and 6 bases, in that order; junction bases with no gene match: 5. In germline, CDR1 is SGHAT, CDR2 FQNNGV. This CDR3 is 17 amino acids long. The CDR3: CASSLDLWDRGNSPLHF. For the CDR3, the DNA is TGTGCCAGCAGCTTAGATCTATGGGACAGGGGTAATTCACCCCTCCACTTT.

The chain has TRBV9 and TRBJ2-2; the D gene is possibly TRBD1 (6 bases). Germline V gene lookup returns CDR1 SGDLS and CDR2 YYNGEE. The CDR3 runs 16 residues. Trimming removed 4 bases from V and 8 bases from J, with 21 bases in between. CDR3 sequence: CASSIRTAGGSGELFF. The CDR3 region has the DNA TGTGCCAGCAGCATCCGGACAGCTGGGGGTAGTGGGGAGCTGTTTTTT.

This chain links TRBV18 with TRBJ1-4, with D perhaps matching TRBD1 (5 bases). Germline CDR1 KGHSH, CDR2 LQKENI. The CDR3 is 15 amino acids. Between the trimmed V and J ends, which lost 1 base and 6 bases, there was a span of 12 bases. CDR3 loop: CASSPRSGGDEKLFF. The CDR3 DNA sequence: TGTGCCAGCTCACCACGGTCGGGGGGAGATGAAAAACTGTTTTTT.